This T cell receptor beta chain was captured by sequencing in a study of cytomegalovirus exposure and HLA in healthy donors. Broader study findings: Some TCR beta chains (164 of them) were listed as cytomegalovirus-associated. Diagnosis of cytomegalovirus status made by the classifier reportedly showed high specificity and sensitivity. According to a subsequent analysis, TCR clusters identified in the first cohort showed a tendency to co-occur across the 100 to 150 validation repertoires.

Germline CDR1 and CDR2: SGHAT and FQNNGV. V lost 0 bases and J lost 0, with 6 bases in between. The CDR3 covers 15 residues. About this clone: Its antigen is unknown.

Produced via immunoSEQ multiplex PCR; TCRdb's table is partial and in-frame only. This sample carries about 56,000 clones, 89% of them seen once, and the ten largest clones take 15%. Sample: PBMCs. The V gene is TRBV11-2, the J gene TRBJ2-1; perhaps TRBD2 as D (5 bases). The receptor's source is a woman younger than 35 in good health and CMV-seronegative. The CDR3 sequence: CASSLEGSSYNEQFF. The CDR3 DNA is TGTGCCAGCAGCTTAGAGGGGAGCTCCTACAATGAGCAGTTCTTC. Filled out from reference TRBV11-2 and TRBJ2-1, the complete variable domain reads EAGVAQSPRYKIIEKRQSVAFWCNPISGHATLYWYQQILGQGPKLLIQFQNNGVVDDSQLPKDRFSAERLKGVDSTLKIQPAKLEDSAVYLCASSLEGSSYNEQFFGPGTRLTVL.